The present T cell receptor beta chain was sequenced within a study of vaccination and CD4 T cells after COVID-19. CDR1 DFQATT and CDR2 SNEGSKA come from the germline V gene (reference sequence). Trimming cost V 5 bases and J 0 bases, with 14 bases left between them. The CDR3 is 15 amino acids. The Oncomine TCR Beta short-read assay sequenced DNA from cultured CD4+ T cells. Each CDR3 protein gets one entry after TCRdb re-called the PCR reads with MiXCR. The table lists over 6,500 distinct CDR3 sequences, roughly 22% of them singletons. On this clonotype itself: As yet, its antigen is unknown.

As to treatment: approximately nine-day PBMC culture with coronavirus spike peptide pools or control peptides (ViraFEST assay). The clonotype was recovered from a human donor who had recovered from COVID-19. The sequences come from CD4+ T cells from blood, cultured in vitro, collected after SARS-CoV-2 vaccination. The gene calls are TRBV20-1 and TRBJ2-1, with a weak D call TRBD2 (6 bases). The CDR3 DNA follows: TGCAGTGCTCGGACGACTAGAAGCTCCTACAATGAGCAGTTCTTC. Translating gives CSARTTRSSYNEQFF.